Reported below is one T cell receptor (beta chain). CDR3 length equals 16 residues. With V trimmed by 3 bases and J by 6 bases, 12 bases remained unmatched. Germline loops: CDR1 SEHNR, CDR2 FQNEAQ (reference sequence). Study processing details: Amplifying reference gene primers gave estimates of nucleated cell counts. Data came from immunoSEQ multiplex PCR; TCRdb stores just in-frame clones and leaves some out. V and J calls and clone size are copied from that table; D and trimming were computed from the DNA. The sample records 100,000 to 130,000 clones, over 60% being singletons. This record comes from a study of blood T cell repertoires in COVID-19. Across the whole study: COVID-19 samples from acute and convalescent phases originated in the United States, Italy and Spain. The analysed material was cDNA or gDNA that came from T cells, B-cell-depleted T cells, or PBMCs.

The rearrangement links TRBV7-9 to TRBJ2-5; TRBD1 aligns across 8 bases. Material: peripheral blood. The clonotype was recovered from a man in his 70s with acute or convalescent COVID-19. CDR3 in amino acids: CASSFPWTGREKTQYF. CDR3 in DNA: TGTGCCAGCAGCTTTCCCTGGACAGGGCGTGAGAAGACCCAGTACTTC. The variable domain in full, completed from reference TRBV7-9 and TRBJ2-5, reads DTGVSQNPRHKITKRGQNVTFRCDPISEHNRLYWYRQTLGQGPEFLTYFQNEAQLEKSRLLSDRFSAERPKGSFSTLEIQRTEQGDSAMYLCASSFPWTGREKTQYFGPGTRLLVL.